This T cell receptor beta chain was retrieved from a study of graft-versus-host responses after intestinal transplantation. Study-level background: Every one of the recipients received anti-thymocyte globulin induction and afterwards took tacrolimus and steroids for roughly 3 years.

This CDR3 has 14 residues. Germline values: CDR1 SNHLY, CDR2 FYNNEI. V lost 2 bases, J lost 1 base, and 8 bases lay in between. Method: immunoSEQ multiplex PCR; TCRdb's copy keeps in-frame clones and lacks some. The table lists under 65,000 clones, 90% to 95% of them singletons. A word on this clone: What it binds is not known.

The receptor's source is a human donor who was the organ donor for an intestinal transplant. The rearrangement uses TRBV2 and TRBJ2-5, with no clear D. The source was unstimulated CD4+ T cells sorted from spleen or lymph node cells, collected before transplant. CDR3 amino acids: CASSEFVLQETQYF. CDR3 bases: TGTGCCAGCAGTGAATTTGTGCTCCAAGAGACCCAGTACTTC.